Following are 24 T cell receptor beta chains from one sample sequenced in a study of chemoradiotherapy in HPV16-positive cancers. TCRdb keeps only in-frame clones here, not all; method: immunoSEQ multiplex PCR. The table has some 27,000 clones, 85% to 95% seen once; the top ten hold roughly a fifth. The sequencing used blood, collected from a patient who underwent chemoradiotherapy. Receptor source: a human donor with HPV-associated anogenital cancer.

This rearrangement joins TRBV27 to TRBJ2-1; D possibly corresponds to TRBD2 (6 bases). CDR3 length equals 12 residues. Germline V gives CDR1 MNHEY, CDR2 SMNVEV (reference sequence). CDR3 sequence: CAAGGYYNEQFF. The DNA for the CDR3 is TGTGCAGCTGGGGGGTACTACAATGAGCAGTTCTTC.

This clone is medium-sized by share. DNA for the CDR3: TGTGCCAGCTCGACAGGGGAAGAGACCCAGTACTTC. Protein: CASSTGEETQYF. This chain connects TRBV7-8 to TRBJ2-5, with 8 bases matching TRBD1. The CDR3 totals 12 residues. The V gene's germline CDR1 is SGHVS and CDR2 FQNEAQ. V was pared by 8 bases and J by 3 bases, with 2 bases of the junction left unmatched.

The V gene is TRBV19, the J gene TRBJ2-1; 9 bases line up with TRBD2. CDR1 is LNHDA, CDR2 SQIVND, per germline (reference sequence). The CDR3 is 15 residues long. The V segment lost 7 bases and the J segment 2 bases; nucleotides outside the gene matches: 6. The CDR3 DNA is TGTGCCAGTAACCCGAAGCGGGAGGCCTACAATGAGCAGTTCTTC. Translating gives CASNPKREAYNEQFF. The full variable domain, rest sourced from reference TRBV19 and TRBJ2-1, is DGGITQSPKYLFRKEGQNVTLSCEQNLNHDAMYWYRQDPGQGLRLIYYSQIVNDFQKGDIAEGYSVSREKKESFPLTVTSAQKNPTAFYLCASNPKREAYNEQFFGPGTRLTVL.

This sequence joins TRBV19 and TRBJ1-6, with D unclear. V lost 0 bases and J lost 9, with 12 bases in between. CDR3 size: 15 residues. Germline V gene lookup returns CDR1 LNHDA and CDR2 SQIVND (reference sequence). CDR3 residues: CASSIDLGTGSPLHF. The CDR3 bases are TGTGCCAGTAGTATAGATCTAGGTACCGGTTCACCCCTCCACTTT.

V usage is TRBV13 and J usage is TRBJ2-1; 7 bases are a match to TRBD1. The CDR3 contains 13 residues. Losses at the gene ends were 4 bases for V and 6 bases for J; bases not matched to a gene: 3. Germline V CDR1 and CDR2: PRHDT, FYEKMQ (reference sequence). The CDR3: CASSSQGSNEQFF. For the CDR3, the DNA is TGTGCCAGCAGCTCACAGGGGAGCAATGAGCAGTTCTTC.

This rearrangement joins TRBV5-6 to TRBJ2-2; 8 bases align to TRBD2. The CDR3 is 16 amino acids. Germline CDR1 reads SGHDT; CDR2 reads YYEEEE. J was trimmed by 6 bases and V by 0 bases; bases with no gene match: 7. In DNA form, the CDR3 reads TGTGCCAGCAGCTTGGGAGCGGGGGCCGTCGCCGGGGAGCTGTTTTTT. Translation gives CASSLGAGAVAGELFF.

The CDR3 DNA reads TGTGCCAGCAGTACCGATCCCCGGGGCTACACCTTC. Protein product: CASSTDPRGYTF. The genes are TRBV28 and TRBJ1-2; D unresolved. Looked up from germline, CDR1 is MDHEN and CDR2 is SYDVKM. This CDR3 is built from 12 residues. V was pared by 5 bases and J by 8 bases, with 12 bases between.

The V and J genes are TRBV6-5 and TRBJ1-2; D unresolved. This CDR3 is 15 amino acids long. The V gene lost 6 bases and the J gene lost 3 bases, with 17 bases spanning the gap. Germline V gene sequence: CDR1 MNHEY, CDR2 SVGAGI. As DNA, the CDR3 is TGTGCCAGCAGCTCGACGGCGTCGGGCGACTATGGCTACACCTTC. Amino acids: CASSSTASGDYGYTF.

The chain carries TRBV2 and TRBJ2-5, with D possibly matching TRBD2 (5 bases). This CDR3 spans 14 amino acids. The V gene's germline CDR1 is SNHLY and CDR2 FYNNEI. The germline V and J ends were trimmed by 6 bases and 1 base, with 12 bases remaining between them. This chain's CDR3 is CASSRSGSQETQYF. The CDR3 region has the DNA TGTGCCAGCAGCCGGTCGGGGAGCCAAGAGACCCAGTACTTC. Looking up the rest from reference TRBV2 and TRBJ2-5 gives the full variable domain: EPEVTQTPSHQVTQMGQEVILRCVPISNHLYFYWYRQILGQKVEFLVSFYNNEISEKSEIFDDQFSVERPDGSNFTLKIRSTKLEDSAMYFCASSRSGSQETQYFGPGTRLLVL.

The rearrangement uses TRBV18 and TRBJ1-5; D call uncertain. Trimming took 6 bases from V and 3 from J, leaving 9 bases between them. The V gene's germline CDR1 is KGHSH and CDR2 LQKENI. CDR3 length: 13 residues. In DNA, the CDR3 is TGTGCCAGCTCGAAGGGCAACAATCAGCCCCAGCATTTT. It yields the protein CASSKGNNQPQHF.

This rearrangement joins TRBV6-5 to TRBJ1-2; the D is unclear. Germline V gene lookup returns CDR1 MNHEY and CDR2 SVGAGI. Trimming pared 6 bases from V and 0 bases from J, leaving 14 bases between. This CDR3 has 15 amino acids. This CDR3 is CASSPGESANYGYTF. The CDR3 nucleotides read TGTGCCAGCAGCCCCGGGGAGTCAGCTAACTATGGCTACACCTTC.

The gene calls are TRBV28 and TRBJ2-2, with D uncertain. The CDR3 loop spans 13 amino acids. Germline-derived CDR1 and CDR2 are MDHEN and SYDVKM. V was trimmed by 4 bases and J by 0 bases, leaving 3 bases between them. The CDR3 loop reads CASSSPNTGELFF. In nucleotides, the CDR3 is TGTGCCAGCAGTTCGCCGAACACCGGGGAGCTGTTTTTT.

The chain couples TRBV5-8 to TRBJ2-3; 10 bases map to TRBD2. This CDR3 has 15 amino acids. The junction had 8 bases not matched to a gene; V was cut back by 3 bases and J by 7 bases. The germline gives CDR1 SGHTS, CDR2 YDEGEE. In DNA, the CDR3 is TGTGCCAGCAGCTCAAGTCGACTAGCGGGTTATACGCAGTATTTT. Its protein product is CASSSSRLAGYTQYF.

The chain links TRBV2 to TRBJ2-1; 7 bases match TRBD2. Looked up from germline, CDR1 is SNHLY and CDR2 is FYNNEI. This CDR3 is built from 14 residues. The V segment lost 2 bases and the J segment 10 bases; nucleotides outside the gene matches: 8. In DNA, the CDR3 is TGTGCCAGCAGTGAACCTAGCGGAAGGTCGGAGCAGTTCTTC. Translation: CASSEPSGRSEQFF.

V and J are TRBV7-9 and TRBJ1-2; TRBD1 agrees at 8 bases. The CDR3 runs to 14 residues. V shed 5 bases and J 6 bases; nucleotides not matched to a gene: 8. Germline V gives CDR1 SEHNR, CDR2 FQNEAQ (reference sequence). CDR3 nucleotide sequence: TGTGCCAGCAGCACGGGACAGGTCGTTGATGGCTACACCTTC. This codes for CASSTGQVVDGYTF.

The V call is TRBV28, the J call TRBJ1-5; TRBD1 agrees at 7 bases. The CDR3 is made up of 14 amino acids. In germline, CDR1 is MDHEN, CDR2 SYDVKM. The ends lost 2 bases at V and 7 bases at J; junction bases unmatched: 5. The CDR3 sequence is CASSLGRGYQPQHF. The CDR3 DNA is TGTGCCAGCAGTTTAGGCAGGGGGTACCAGCCCCAGCATTTT.

This sequence joins TRBV4-1 and TRBJ2-1; 10 bases are shared with TRBD2. CDR1 and CDR2 from the germline V gene are MGHRA and YSYEKL. The CDR3 totals 15 residues. The trim removed 4 bases at V and 8 bases at J, leaving 8 bases unmatched. The CDR3 bases are TGCGCCAGCAGCCGGACTAGCGGAGCGGGCGATGAGCAGTTCTTC. Its protein is CASSRTSGAGDEQFF.

The chain couples TRBV5-4 to TRBJ1-4; the D gene is possibly TRBD1 (5 bases). Germline CDR1 is SGHNT and CDR2 is YYREEE (reference sequence). V was cut by 2 bases and J by 4 bases, with 6 bases left in between. The length of the CDR3 is 13 residues. The CDR3 loop reads CASSLGDNEKLFF. The CDR3 region has the DNA TGTGCCAGCAGCTTAGGGGATAATGAAAAACTGTTTTTT. The entire variable domain, with the rest obtained from reference TRBV5-4 and TRBJ1-4, is as follows: ETGVTQSPTHLIKTRGQQVTLRCSSQSGHNTVSWYQQALGQGPQFIFQYYREEENGRGNFPPRFSGLQFPNYSSELNVNALELDDSALYLCASSLGDNEKLFFGSGTQLSVL.

The J gene is TRBJ2-5, the V gene TRBV7-8; tentative D call: TRBD2 (6 bases). The length of the CDR3 is 13 residues. V was clipped by 5 bases and J by 5 bases, with 12 bases between them. CDR1 is SGHVS and CDR2 is FQNEAQ in the germline V gene. CDR3 sequence: CASSRGMMETQYF. CDR3 sequence (DNA): TGTGCCAGCAGCCGGGGGATGATGGAGACCCAGTACTTC.

The chain combines TRBV15 with TRBJ2-7; TRBD2 might be the D (5 bases). V gave up 1 base and J gave up 4 bases, with 8 bases separating them. Germline V gives CDR1 LNHNV, CDR2 YYDKDF (reference sequence). This CDR3 comprises 13 residues. This CDR3 reads CATSRATGYEQYF. Written as DNA, the CDR3 is TGTGCCACCAGCAGAGCCACGGGGTACGAGCAGTACTTC.

The CDR3 DNA sequence: TGCGCCAGCAGCTTGGTGGTCAGGGAGGCAGATACGCAGTATTTT. Translated: CASSLVVREADTQYF. The V and J genes are TRBV5-1 and TRBJ2-3; maybe TRBD2 (6 bases). This CDR3 is built from 15 residues. CDR1 is SGHRS, CDR2 YFSETQ, per germline. V lost 0 bases to trimming and J lost 4 bases, with 12 bases between them.

The CDR3 coding sequence is TGCGCCAGCAGCTTGTTTCCGGGGAGCTCCTACGAGCAGTACTTC. Its protein product is CASSLFPGSSYEQYF. This chain links TRBV5-1 with TRBJ2-7; the D gene is possibly TRBD2 (5 bases). CDR1 and CDR2 (germline): SGHRS, YFSETQ. Trimming removed 1 base at V and 0 bases at J, with 11 bases between. The CDR3 contains 15 residues.

The chain has TRBV15 and TRBJ2-7; D is possibly TRBD1 (5 bases). Germline V lookup: CDR1 LNHNV, CDR2 YYDKDF (reference sequence). The CDR3 consists of 15 residues. V shed 0 bases and J shed 6 bases, with 15 bases lying between them. The CDR3 DNA is TGTGCCACCAGCAGAGATAGGGGTTCAGTCGCCGAGCAGTACTTC. Its translation is CATSRDRGSVAEQYF.

The J gene is TRBJ1-2, the V gene TRBV7-9; D is perhaps TRBD1 (6 bases). CDR3 length: 15 residues. Germline CDR1 is SEHNR and CDR2 is FQNEAQ (reference sequence). V dropped 5 bases and J dropped 0 bases, with 13 bases sitting between them. The CDR3 nucleotides are TGTGCCAGCAGCACGGCAGGGGCTCCTAACTATGGCTACACCTTC. It is translated as CASSTAGAPNYGYTF.